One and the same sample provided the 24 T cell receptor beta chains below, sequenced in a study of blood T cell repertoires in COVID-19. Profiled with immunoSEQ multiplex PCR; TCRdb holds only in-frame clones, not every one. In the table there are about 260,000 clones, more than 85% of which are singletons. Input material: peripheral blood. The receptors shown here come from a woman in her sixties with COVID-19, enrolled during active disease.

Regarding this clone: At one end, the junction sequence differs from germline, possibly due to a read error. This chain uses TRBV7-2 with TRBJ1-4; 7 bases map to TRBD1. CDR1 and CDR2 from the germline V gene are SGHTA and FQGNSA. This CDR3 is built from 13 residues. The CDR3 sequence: CASSPQMTGSPLF. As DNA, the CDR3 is TGTGCCAGCAGCCCCCAGATGACAGGGAGCCCGCTTTTT. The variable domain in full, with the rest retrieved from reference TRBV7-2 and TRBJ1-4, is GAGVSQSPSNKVTEKGKDVELRCDPISGHTALYWYRQSLGQGLEFLIYFQGNSAPDKSGLPSDRFSAERTGGSVSTLTIQRTQQEDSAVYLCASSPQMTGSPLFGSGTQLSVL.

Here the CDR3 reads CASSPSPTPHEQFF. The CDR3 DNA sequence: TGTGCCAGCAGCCCTTCCCCTACCCCACATGAGCAGTTCTTC. The J gene is TRBJ2-1, the V gene TRBV7-9; D remains ambiguous. This CDR3 is 14 amino acids long. Looked up from germline, CDR1 is SEHNR and CDR2 is FQNEAQ (reference sequence). The V end lost 5 bases, the J end lost 8 bases, and 16 bases lay between the germline ends.

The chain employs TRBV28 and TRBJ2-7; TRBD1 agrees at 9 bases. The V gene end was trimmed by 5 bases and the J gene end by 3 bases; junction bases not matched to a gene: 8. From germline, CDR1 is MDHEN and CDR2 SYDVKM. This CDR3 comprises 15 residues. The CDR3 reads CASSPQGAPIYEQYF. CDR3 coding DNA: TGTGCCAGCAGTCCACAGGGGGCGCCGATCTACGAGCAGTACTTC. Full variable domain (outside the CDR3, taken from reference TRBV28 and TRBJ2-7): DVKVTQSSRYLVKRTGEKVFLECVQDMDHENMFWYRQDPGLGLRLIYFSYDVKMKEKGDIPEGYSVSREKKERFSLILESASTNQTSMYLCASSPQGAPIYEQYFGPGTRLTVT.

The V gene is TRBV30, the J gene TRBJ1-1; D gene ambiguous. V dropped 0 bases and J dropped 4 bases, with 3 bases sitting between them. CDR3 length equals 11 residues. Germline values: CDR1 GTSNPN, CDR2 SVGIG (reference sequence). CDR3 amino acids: CAWSVLTEAFF. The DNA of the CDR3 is TGTGCCTGGAGTGTACTCACTGAAGCTTTCTTT.

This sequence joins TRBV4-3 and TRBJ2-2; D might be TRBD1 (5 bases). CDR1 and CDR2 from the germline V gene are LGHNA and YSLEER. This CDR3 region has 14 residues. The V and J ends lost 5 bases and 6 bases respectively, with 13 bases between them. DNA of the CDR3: TGCGCCAGCAGCGAGCAGGGTAGTGCCGGGGAGCTGTTTTTT. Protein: CASSEQGSAGELFF.

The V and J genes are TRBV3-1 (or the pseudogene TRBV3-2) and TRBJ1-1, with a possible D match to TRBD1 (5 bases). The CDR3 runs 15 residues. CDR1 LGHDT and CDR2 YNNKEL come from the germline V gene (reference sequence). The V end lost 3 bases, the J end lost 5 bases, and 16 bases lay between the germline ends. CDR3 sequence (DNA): TGTGCCAGCAGCCAGTCGACAGTCCTCGGGACTGAAGCTTTCTTT. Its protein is CASSQSTVLGTEAFF.

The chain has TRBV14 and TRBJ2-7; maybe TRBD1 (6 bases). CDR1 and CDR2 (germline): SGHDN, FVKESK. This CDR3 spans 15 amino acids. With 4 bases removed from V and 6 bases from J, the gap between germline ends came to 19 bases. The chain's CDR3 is CASSPDRVGAPEQYF. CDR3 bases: TGTGCCAGCAGCCCAGACCGAGTGGGGGCCCCCGAGCAGTACTTC.

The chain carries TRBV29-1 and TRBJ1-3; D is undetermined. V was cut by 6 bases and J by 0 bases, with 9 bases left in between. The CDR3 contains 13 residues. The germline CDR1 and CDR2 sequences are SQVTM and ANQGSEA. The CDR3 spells CSVSPDSGNTIYF. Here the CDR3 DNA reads TGCAGCGTCTCACCAGACTCTGGAAACACCATATATTTT. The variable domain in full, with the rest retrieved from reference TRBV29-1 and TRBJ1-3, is SAVISQKPSRDICQRGTSLTIQCQVDSQVTMMFWYRQQPGQSLTLIATANQGSEATYESGFVIDKFPISRPNLTFSTLTVSNMSPEDSSIYLCSVSPDSGNTIYFGEGSWLTVV.

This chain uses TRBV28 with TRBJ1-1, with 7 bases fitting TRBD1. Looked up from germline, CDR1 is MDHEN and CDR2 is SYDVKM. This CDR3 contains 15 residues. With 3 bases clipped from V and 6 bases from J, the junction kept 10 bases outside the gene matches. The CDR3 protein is CASSFFDRESAEAFF. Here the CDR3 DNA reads TGTGCCAGCAGTTTTTTTGACAGGGAGTCCGCTGAAGCTTTCTTT.

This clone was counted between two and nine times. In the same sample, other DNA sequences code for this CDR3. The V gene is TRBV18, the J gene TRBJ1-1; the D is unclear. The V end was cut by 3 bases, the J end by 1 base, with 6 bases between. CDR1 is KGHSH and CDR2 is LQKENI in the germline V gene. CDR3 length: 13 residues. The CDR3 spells CASSPVSNTEAFF. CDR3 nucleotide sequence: TGTGCCAGCTCACCCGTCTCGAACACTGAAGCTTTCTTT. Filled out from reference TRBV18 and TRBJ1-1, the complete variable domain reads NAGVMQNPRHLVRRRGQEARLRCSPMKGHSHVYWYRQLPEEGLKFMVYLQKENIIDESGMPKERFSAEFPKEGPSILRIQQVVRGDSAAYFCASSPVSNTEAFFGQGTRLTVV.

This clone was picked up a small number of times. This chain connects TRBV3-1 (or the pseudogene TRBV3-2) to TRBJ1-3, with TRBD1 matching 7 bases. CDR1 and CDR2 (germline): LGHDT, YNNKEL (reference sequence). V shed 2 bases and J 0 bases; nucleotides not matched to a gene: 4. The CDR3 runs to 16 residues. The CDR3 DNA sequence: TGTGCCAGCAGCCAACAGGGGACAGTCTCTGGAAACACCATATATTTT. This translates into CASSQQGTVSGNTIYF.

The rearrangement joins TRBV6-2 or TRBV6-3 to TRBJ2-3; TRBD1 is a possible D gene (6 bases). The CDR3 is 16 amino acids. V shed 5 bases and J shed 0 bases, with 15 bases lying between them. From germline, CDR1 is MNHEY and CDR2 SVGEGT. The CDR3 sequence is CASSTIFGGSTDTQYF. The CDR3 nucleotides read TGTGCCAGCAGTACTATCTTTGGGGGCAGCACAGATACGCAGTATTTT.

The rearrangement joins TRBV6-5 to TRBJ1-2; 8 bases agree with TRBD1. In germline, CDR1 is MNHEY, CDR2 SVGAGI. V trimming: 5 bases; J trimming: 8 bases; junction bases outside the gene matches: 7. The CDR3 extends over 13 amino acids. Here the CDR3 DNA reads TGTGCCAGCAGTACCGGACAGGGCCGAGGCTACACCTTC. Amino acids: CASSTGQGRGYTF.

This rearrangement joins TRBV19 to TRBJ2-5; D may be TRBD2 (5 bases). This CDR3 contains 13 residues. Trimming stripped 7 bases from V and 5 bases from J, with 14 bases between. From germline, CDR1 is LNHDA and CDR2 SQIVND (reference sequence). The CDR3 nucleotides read TGTGCCAGTAACACTGCGGGCGCGGAGACCCAGTACTTC. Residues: CASNTAGAETQYF.

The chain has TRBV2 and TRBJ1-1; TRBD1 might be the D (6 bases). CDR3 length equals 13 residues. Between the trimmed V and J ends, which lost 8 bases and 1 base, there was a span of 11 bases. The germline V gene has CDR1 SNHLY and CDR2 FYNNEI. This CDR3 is CASGRDKNTEAFF. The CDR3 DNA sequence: TGTGCCAGCGGACGGGACAAGAACACTGAAGCTTTCTTT.

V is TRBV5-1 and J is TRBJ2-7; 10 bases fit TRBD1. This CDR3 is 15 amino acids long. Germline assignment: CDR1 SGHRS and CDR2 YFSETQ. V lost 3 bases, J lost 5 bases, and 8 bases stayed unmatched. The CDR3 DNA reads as TGCGCCAGCAGCTCGCTGACTGGGACAGGGGACGAGCAGTACTTC. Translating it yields CASSSLTGTGDEQYF.

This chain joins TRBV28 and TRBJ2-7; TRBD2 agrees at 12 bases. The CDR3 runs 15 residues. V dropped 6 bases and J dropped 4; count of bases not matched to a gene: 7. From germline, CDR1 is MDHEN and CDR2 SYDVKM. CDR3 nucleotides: TGTGCCAGCAGCGTGCTAGCGGGAGGGTTGTACGAGCAGTACTTC. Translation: CASSVLAGGLYEQYF.

Written as DNA, the CDR3 is TGTGCCAGCAGTTACTCTTTTGGGACACCAGGCACTGAAGCTTTCTTT. Translated: CASSYSFGTPGTEAFF. The gene calls are TRBV6-5 and TRBJ1-1, with a weak D call TRBD1 (6 bases). Germline V gene data show CDR1 as MNHEY and CDR2 as SVGAGI. The CDR3 length is 16 residues. The V end was cut by 0 bases, the J end by 4 bases, with 15 bases between.

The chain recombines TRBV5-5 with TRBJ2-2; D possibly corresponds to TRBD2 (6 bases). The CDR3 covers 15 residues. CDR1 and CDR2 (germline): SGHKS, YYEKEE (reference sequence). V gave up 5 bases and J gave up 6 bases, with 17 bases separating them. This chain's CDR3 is CASRSVSAGAGELFF. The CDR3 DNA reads TGTGCCAGCAGGTCTGTTTCAGCGGGCGCCGGGGAGCTGTTTTTT. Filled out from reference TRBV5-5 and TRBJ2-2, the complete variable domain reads DAGVTQSPTHLIKTRGQQVTLRCSPISGHKSVSWYQQVLGQGPQFIFQYYEKEERGRGNFPDRFSARQFPNYSSELNVNALLLGDSALYLCASRSVSAGAGELFFGEGSRLTVL.

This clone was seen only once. CDR3: CAWSAGVGKTQYF. For the CDR3, the DNA is TGTGCCTGGAGTGCAGGGGTTGGGAAGACCCAGTACTTC. This rearrangement joins TRBV30 to TRBJ2-5; D may be TRBD1 (6 bases). The germline gives CDR1 GTSNPN, CDR2 SVGIG (reference sequence). The CDR3 spans 13 residues. The V end was cut by 1 base, the J end by 6 bases, with 12 bases between.

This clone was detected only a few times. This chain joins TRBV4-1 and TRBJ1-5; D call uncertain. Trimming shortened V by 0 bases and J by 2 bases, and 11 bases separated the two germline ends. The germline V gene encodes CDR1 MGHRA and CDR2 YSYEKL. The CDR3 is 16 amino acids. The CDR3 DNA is TGCGCCAGCAGCCAAGAGGTATCGGTAGGCAATCAGCCCCAGCATTTT. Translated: CASSQEVSVGNQPQHF.

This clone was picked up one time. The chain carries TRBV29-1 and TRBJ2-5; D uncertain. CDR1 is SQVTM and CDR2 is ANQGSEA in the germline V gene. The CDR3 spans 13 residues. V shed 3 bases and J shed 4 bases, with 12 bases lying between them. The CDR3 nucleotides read TGCAGCGTTGATAGGAGTAGACGAGAGACCCAGTACTTC. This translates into CSVDRSRRETQYF. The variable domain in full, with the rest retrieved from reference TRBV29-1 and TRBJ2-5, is SAVISQKPSRDICQRGTSLTIQCQVDSQVTMMFWYRQQPGQSLTLIATANQGSEATYESGFVIDKFPISRPNLTFSTLTVSNMSPEDSSIYLCSVDRSRRETQYFGPGTRLLVL.

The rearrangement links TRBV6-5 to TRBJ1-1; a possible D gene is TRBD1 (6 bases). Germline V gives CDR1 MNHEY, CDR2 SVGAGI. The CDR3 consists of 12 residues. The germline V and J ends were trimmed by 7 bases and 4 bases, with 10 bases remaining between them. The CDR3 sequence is CASKNRATEAFF. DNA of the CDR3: TGTGCCAGCAAAAACAGGGCCACTGAAGCTTTCTTT.

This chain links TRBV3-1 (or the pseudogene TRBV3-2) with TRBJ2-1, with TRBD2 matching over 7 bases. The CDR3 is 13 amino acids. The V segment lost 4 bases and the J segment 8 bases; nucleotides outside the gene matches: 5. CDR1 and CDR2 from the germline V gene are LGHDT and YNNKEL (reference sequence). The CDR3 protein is CASSRTRGHEQFF. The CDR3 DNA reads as TGTGCCAGCAGCCGGACTAGAGGGCATGAGCAGTTCTTC.